This TCR beta chain emerged from a study of CD8 T cells in Susac syndrome. The multiple sclerosis control cohort comprised treatment-naive individuals presenting with stable or active relapsing-remitting disease. Random hexamers were used to reverse transcribe 0.5 to 1 ug of RNA. TCRdb re-derived calls from the immunoSEQ multiplex PCR reads in MiXCR, one entry per CDR3 protein. The sample holds around 180,000 distinct CDR3 sequences; about 94% are singletons and the top ten take under 0.095%. Sample: CD4+ T cells from PBMCs. The clonotype comes from a human donor with multiple sclerosis.

This CDR3 reads CASNPGDGGYTF. CDR3 nucleotide sequence: TGTGCCAGCAACCCGGGCGATGGAGGCTACACCTTC. J is TRBJ1-2 and V is TRBV12-3 or TRBV12-4; D ambiguous. The CDR3 consists of 12 residues. V was trimmed by 7 bases and J by 8 bases, leaving 14 bases between them.